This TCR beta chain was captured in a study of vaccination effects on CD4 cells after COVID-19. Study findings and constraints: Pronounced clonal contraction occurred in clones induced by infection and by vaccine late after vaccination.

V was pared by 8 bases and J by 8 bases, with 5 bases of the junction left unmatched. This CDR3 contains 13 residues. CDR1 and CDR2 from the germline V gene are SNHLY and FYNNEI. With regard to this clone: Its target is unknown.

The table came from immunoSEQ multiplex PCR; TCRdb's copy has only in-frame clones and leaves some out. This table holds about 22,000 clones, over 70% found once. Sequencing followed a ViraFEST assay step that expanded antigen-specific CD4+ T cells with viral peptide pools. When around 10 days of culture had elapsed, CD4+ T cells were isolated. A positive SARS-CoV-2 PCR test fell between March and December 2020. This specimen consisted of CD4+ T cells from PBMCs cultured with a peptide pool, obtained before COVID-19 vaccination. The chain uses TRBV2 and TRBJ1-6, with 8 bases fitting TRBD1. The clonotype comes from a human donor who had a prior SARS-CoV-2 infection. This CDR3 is CASVTGGDSPLHF. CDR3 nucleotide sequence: TGTGCCAGCGTAACAGGGGGGGATTCACCCCTCCACTTT.